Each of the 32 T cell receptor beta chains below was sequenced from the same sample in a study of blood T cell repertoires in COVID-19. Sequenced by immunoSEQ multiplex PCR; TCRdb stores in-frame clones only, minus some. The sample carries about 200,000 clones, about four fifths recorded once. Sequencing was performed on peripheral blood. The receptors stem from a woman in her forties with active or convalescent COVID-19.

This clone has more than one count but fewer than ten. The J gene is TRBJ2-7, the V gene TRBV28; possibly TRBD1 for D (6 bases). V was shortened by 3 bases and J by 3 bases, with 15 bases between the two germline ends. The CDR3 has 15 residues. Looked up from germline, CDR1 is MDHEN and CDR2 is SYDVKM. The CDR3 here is CASSFWAGDNYEQYF. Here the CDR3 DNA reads TGTGCCAGCAGTTTCTGGGCAGGGGATAACTACGAGCAGTACTTC.

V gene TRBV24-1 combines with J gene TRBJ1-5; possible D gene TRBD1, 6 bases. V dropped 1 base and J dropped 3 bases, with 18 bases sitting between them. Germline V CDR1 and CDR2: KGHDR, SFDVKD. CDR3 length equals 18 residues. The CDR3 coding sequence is TGTGCCACCAGTGATTTTAGCGGGACAAGGCGCCTCAATCAGCCCCAGCATTTT. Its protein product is CATSDFSGTRRLNQPQHF.

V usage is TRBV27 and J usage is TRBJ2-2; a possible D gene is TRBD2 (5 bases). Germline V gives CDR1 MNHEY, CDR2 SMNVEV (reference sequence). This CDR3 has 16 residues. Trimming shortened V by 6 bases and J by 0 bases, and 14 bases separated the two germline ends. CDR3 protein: CASSWTDYANTGELFF. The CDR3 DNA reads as TGTGCCAGCAGCTGGACCGACTATGCGAACACCGGGGAGCTGTTTTTT.

Here the CDR3 reads CASSPRQENTEAFF. In DNA, the CDR3 is TGTGCCAGCAGCCCCAGACAGGAGAACACTGAAGCTTTCTTT. The chain recombines TRBV4-2 with TRBJ1-1, with D perhaps matching TRBD1 (6 bases). Trimming took 4 bases from V and 1 from J, leaving 10 bases between them. The CDR3 runs 14 residues. The V gene's germline CDR1 is LGHNA and CDR2 YNFKEQ.

The CDR3 reads CASSLTRNTGELFF. The CDR3 DNA sequence: TGCGCCAGCAGCTTGACTCGAAACACCGGGGAGCTGTTTTTT. The V gene is TRBV5-1, the J gene TRBJ2-2; D ambiguous. This CDR3 is 14 amino acids long. V was cut by 1 base and J by 2 bases, with 6 bases left in between. From germline, CDR1 is SGHRS and CDR2 YFSETQ.

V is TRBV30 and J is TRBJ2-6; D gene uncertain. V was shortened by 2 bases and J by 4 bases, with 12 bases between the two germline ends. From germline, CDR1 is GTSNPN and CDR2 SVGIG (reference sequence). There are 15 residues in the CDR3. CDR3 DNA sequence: TGTGCCTGGAGTTTTAAGAGGTCCGGGGCCAACGTCCTGACTTTC. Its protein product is CAWSFKRSGANVLTF. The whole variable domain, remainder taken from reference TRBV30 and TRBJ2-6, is SQTIHQWPATLVQPVGSPLSLECTVEGTSNPNLYWYRQAAGRGLQLLFYSVGIGQISSEVPQNLSASRPQDRQFILSSKKLLLSDSGFYLCAWSFKRSGANVLTFGAGSRLTVL.

The DNA of the CDR3 is TGCGCCAGCAGTGTTGGGACAGGGGGCCTGGACGAGCAGTACTTC. Its translation: CASSVGTGGLDEQYF. The chain couples TRBV10-2 to TRBJ2-7; 12 nucleotides match TRBD1. Germline V lookup: CDR1 WSHSY, CDR2 SAAADI. This CDR3 is 15 amino acids long. Germline trimming cut 4 bases from V and 5 bases from J; bases unmatched to any gene: 6.

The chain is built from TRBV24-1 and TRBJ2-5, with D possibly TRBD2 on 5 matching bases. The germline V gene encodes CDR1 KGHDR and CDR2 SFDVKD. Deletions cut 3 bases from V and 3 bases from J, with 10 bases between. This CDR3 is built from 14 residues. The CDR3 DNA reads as TGTGCCACCAGTGATCCGGACGGGAAAGAGACCCAGTACTTC. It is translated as CATSDPDGKETQYF.

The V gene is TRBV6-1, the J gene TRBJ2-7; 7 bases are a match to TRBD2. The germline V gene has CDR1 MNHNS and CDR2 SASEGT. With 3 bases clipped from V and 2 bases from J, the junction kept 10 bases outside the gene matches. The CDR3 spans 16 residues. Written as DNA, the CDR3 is TGTGCCAGCAGTGACCGGGACTACCGGTTGGCCTACGAGCAGTACTTC. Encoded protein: CASSDRDYRLAYEQYF.

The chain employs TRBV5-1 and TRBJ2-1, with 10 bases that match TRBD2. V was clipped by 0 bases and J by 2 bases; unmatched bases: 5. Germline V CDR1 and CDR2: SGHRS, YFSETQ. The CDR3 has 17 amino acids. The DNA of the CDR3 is TGCGCCAGCAGCTTGGAAGCTAGCGGGGGAGCCTACAATGAGCAGTTCTTC. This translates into CASSLEASGGAYNEQFF.

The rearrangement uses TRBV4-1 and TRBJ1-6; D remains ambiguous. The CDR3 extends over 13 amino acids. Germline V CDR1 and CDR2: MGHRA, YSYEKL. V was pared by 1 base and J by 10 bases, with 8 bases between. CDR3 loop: CASSQVLASPLHF. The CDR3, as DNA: TGCGCCAGCAGCCAAGTCCTAGCATCACCCCTCCACTTT.

CDR3 residues: CASSLGPGQGGESPLHF. The CDR3 region has the DNA TGTGCCAGCAGCTTAGGCCCGGGACAGGGGGGGGAATCACCCCTCCACTTT. V and J are TRBV7-2 and TRBJ1-6, with 11 bases aligning to TRBD1. Trimming at V came to 1 base and at J to 10 bases, leaving 9 bases not matched to a gene. This CDR3 has 17 amino acids. In germline, CDR1 is SGHTA, CDR2 FQGNSA. Filled out from reference TRBV7-2 and TRBJ1-6, the complete variable domain reads GAGVSQSPSNKVTEKGKDVELRCDPISGHTALYWYRQSLGQGLEFLIYFQGNSAPDKSGLPSDRFSAERTGGSVSTLTIQRTQQEDSAVYLCASSLGPGQGGESPLHFGNGTRLTVT.

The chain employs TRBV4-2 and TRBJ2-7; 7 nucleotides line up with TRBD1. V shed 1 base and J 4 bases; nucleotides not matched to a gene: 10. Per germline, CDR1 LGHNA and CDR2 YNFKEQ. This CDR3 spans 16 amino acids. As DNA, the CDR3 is TGTGCCAGCAGCCAAGGGGGGACAGTTTCTGGGTACGAGCAGTACTTC. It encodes CASSQGGTVSGYEQYF.

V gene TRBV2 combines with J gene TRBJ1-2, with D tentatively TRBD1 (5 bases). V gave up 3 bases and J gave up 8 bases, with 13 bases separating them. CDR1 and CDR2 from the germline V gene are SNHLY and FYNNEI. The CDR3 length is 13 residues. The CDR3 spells CASSERGSEGYTF. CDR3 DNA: TGTGCCAGCAGTGAGCGGGGGTCGGAAGGCTACACCTTC.

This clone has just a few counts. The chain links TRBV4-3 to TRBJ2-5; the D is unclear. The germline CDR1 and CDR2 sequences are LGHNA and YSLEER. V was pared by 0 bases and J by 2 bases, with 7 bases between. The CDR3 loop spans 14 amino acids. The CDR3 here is CASSQDWQQETQYF. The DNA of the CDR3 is TGCGCCAGCAGCCAAGATTGGCAGCAAGAGACCCAGTACTTC.

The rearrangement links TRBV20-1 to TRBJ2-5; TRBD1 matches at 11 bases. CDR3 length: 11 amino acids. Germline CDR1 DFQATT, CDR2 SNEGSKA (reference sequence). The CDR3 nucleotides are TGCAGCGGGACAGGGGGACAGACCCAGTACTTC. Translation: CSGTGGQTQYF.

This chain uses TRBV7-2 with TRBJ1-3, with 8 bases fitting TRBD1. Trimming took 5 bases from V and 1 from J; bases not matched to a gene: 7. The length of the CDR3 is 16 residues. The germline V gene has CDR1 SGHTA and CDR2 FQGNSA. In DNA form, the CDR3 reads TGTGCCAGCAGCCCACGGGACAGGAGATCTGGAAACACCATATATTTT. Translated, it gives CASSPRDRRSGNTIYF.

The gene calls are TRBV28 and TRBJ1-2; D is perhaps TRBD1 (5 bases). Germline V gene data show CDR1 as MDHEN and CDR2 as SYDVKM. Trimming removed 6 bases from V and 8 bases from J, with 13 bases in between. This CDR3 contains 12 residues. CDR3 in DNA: TGTGCCAGCAGCTTTCAGGGATCCGGCTACACCTTC. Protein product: CASSFQGSGYTF.

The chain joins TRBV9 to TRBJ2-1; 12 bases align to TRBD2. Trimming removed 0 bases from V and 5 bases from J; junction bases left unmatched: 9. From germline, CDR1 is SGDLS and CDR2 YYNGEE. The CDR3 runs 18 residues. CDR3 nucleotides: TGTGCCAGCAGCGTAGACCTAGCGGGAGGGACAGGGGACAATGAGCAGTTCTTC. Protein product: CASSVDLAGGTGDNEQFF.

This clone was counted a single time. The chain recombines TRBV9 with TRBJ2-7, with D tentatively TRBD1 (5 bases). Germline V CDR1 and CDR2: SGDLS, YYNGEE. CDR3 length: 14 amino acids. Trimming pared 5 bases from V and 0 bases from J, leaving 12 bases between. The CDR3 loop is CASSGALSSYEQYF. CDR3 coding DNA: TGTGCCAGCAGTGGGGCCCTGAGCTCCTACGAGCAGTACTTC.

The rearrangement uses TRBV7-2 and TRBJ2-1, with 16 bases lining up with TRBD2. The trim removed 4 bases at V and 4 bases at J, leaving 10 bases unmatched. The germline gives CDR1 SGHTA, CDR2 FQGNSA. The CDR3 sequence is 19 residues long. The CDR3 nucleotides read TGTGCCAGCAGCTCTTATGGGACTAGCGGGGGGGCGCTATACAATGAGCAGTTCTTC. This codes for CASSSYGTSGGALYNEQFF.

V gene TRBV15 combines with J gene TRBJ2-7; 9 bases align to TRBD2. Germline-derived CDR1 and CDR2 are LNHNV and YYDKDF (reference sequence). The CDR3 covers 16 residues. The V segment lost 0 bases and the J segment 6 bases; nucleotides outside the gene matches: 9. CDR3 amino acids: CATSREGASGVREQYF. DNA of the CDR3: TGTGCCACCAGCAGAGAGGGTGCTAGCGGGGTGCGCGAGCAGTACTTC.

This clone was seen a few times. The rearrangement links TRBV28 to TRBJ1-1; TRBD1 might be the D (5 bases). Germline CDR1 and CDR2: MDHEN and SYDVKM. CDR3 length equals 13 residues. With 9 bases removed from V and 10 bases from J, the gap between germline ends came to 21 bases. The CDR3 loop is CASWTRALSGAFF. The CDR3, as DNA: TGTGCCAGTTGGACCAGGGCCCTCTCGGGAGCTTTCTTT.

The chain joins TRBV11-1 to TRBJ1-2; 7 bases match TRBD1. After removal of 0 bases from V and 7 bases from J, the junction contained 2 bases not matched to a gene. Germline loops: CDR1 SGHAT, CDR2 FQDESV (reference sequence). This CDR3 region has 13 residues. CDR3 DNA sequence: TGTGCCAGCAGCTTAGCAGGGGGCAGTGGCTACACCTTC. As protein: CASSLAGGSGYTF. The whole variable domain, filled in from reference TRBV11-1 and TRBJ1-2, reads EAEVAQSPRYKITEKSQAVAFWCDPISGHATLYWYRQILGQGPELLVQFQDESVVDDSQLPKDRFSAERLKGVDSTLKIQPAELGDSAMYLCASSLAGGSGYTFGSGTRLTVV.

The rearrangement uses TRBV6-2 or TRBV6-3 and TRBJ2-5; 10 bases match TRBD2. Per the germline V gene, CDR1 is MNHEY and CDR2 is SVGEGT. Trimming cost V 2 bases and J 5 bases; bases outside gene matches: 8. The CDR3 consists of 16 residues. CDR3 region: CASSYSPSGGPETQYF. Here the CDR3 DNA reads TGTGCCAGCAGTTACAGTCCTAGCGGGGGACCGGAGACCCAGTACTTC.

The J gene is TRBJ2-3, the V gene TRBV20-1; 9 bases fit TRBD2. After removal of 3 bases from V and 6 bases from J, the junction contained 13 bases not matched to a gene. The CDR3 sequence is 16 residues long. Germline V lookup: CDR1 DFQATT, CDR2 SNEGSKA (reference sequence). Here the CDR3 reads CSASNPGTSFEDTQYF. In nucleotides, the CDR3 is TGCAGTGCTAGTAACCCCGGGACTAGCTTCGAGGATACGCAGTATTTT.

DNA of the CDR3: TGTGCCAGCAGCTCACCGGGGAGATTTAACTATGGCTACACCTTC. This codes for CASSSPGRFNYGYTF. The chain joins TRBV5-4 to TRBJ1-2; D is uncertain. Germline V lookup: CDR1 SGHNT, CDR2 YYREEE (reference sequence). The germline V and J ends were trimmed by 3 bases and 1 base, with 13 bases remaining between them. The CDR3 has 15 amino acids.

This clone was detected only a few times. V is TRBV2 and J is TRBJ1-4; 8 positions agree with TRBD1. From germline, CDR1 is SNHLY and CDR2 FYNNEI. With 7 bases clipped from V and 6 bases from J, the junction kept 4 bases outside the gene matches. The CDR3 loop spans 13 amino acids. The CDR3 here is CASTGGPYEKLFF. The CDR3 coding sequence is TGTGCCAGCACAGGGGGCCCCTATGAAAAACTGTTTTTT.

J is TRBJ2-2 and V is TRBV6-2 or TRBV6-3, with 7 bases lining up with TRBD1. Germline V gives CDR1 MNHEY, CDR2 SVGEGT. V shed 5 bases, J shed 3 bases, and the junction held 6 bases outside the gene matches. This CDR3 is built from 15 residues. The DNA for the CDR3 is TGTGCCAGCAGTCCAGGGGGAAGAGACACCGGGGAGCTGTTTTTT. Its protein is CASSPGGRDTGELFF.

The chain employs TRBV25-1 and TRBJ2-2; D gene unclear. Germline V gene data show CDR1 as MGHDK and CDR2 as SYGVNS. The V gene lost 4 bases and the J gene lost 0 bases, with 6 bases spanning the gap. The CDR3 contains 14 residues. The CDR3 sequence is CASSVATNTGELFF. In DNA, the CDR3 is TGTGCCAGCAGTGTTGCGACGAACACCGGGGAGCTGTTTTTT. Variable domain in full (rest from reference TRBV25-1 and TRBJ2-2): EADIYQTPRYLVIGTGKKITLECSQTMGHDKMYWYQQDPGMELHLIHYSYGVNSTEKGDLSSESTVSRIRTEHFPLTLESARPSHTSQYLCASSVATNTGELFFGEGSRLTVL.

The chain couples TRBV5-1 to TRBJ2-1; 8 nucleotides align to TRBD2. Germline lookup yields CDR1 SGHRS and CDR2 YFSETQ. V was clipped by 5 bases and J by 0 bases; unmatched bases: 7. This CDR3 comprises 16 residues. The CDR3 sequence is CASRGAGGLSYNEQFF. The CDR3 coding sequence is TGCGCCAGCAGGGGGGCGGGAGGACTCTCCTACAATGAGCAGTTCTTC.

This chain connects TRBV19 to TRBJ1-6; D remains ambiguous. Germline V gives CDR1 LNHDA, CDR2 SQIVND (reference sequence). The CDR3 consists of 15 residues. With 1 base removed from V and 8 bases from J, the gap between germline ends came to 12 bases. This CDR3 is CASSIVVADDSPLHF. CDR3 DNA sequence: TGTGCCAGTAGTATAGTCGTGGCAGATGATTCACCCCTCCACTTT. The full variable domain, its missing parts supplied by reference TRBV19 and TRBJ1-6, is DGGITQSPKYLFRKEGQNVTLSCEQNLNHDAMYWYRQDPGQGLRLIYYSQIVNDFQKGDIAEGYSVSREKKESFPLTVTSAQKNPTAFYLCASSIVVADDSPLHFGNGTRLTVT.